This passage covers 31 T cell receptor beta chains from one sample sequenced in a study of T cells in tuberculosis. Produced via immunoSEQ multiplex PCR; TCRdb's table is partial and in-frame only. Among roughly 61,000 clones listed, roughly 87% were seen once. Cells were sorted from thawed PBMC rested overnight and stained with GMM-loaded CD1B tetramer, viability dye and anti-CD3. The lipid loaded on the CD1B tetramers was C32 glucose monomycolate from Rhodococcus equi. Source material: CD1b-GMM tetramer-negative cells sorted from PBMCs. These receptors were taken from an adult woman with latent tuberculosis.

The chain carries TRBV9 and TRBJ2-3; D is perhaps TRBD2 (7 bases). The CDR3 length is 16 residues. The germline CDR1 and CDR2 sequences are SGDLS and YYNGEE. Trimming cost V 4 bases and J 1 base, with 16 bases left between them. The CDR3 nucleotides read TGTGCCAGCAGCACGCGAGGGGGGGGGCGCACAGATACGCAGTATTTT. It yields the protein CASSTRGGGRTDTQYF.

The chain joins TRBV4-1 to TRBJ2-7, with TRBD1 matching over 9 bases. The CDR3 runs to 16 residues. Germline CDR1 and CDR2: MGHRA and YSYEKL. J was trimmed by 3 bases and V by 4 bases; bases with no gene match: 10. CDR3 residues: CASSLSAGTGSYEQYF. In nucleotides, the CDR3 is TGCGCCAGCAGCCTATCCGCCGGGACAGGGAGCTACGAGCAGTACTTC.

The chain couples TRBV7-3 to TRBJ2-3; TRBD1 agrees at 8 bases. The V gene's germline CDR1 is SGHTA and CDR2 FQGTGA. With V trimmed by 5 bases and J by 5 bases, 6 bases remained unmatched. The CDR3 has 14 residues. The CDR3 loop is CASSLGTGIDTQYF. The DNA for the CDR3 is TGTGCCAGCAGCCTCGGGACAGGTATAGATACGCAGTATTTT.

This chain links TRBV7-3 with TRBJ2-1; a possible D gene is TRBD1 (6 bases). The CDR3 is made up of 15 amino acids. Germline CDR1 SGHTA, CDR2 FQGTGA. V was pared by 2 bases and J by 2 bases, with 10 bases between. CDR3 residues: CASSLQGSAYNEQFF. The CDR3 DNA sequence: TGTGCCAGCAGCTTACAGGGGAGCGCCTACAATGAGCAGTTCTTC.

The chain is built from TRBV7-2 and TRBJ2-7; TRBD2 matches 12 bases. V dropped 5 bases and J dropped 0; count of bases not matched to a gene: 5. Germline V gene data show CDR1 as SGHTA and CDR2 as FQGNSA. The CDR3 has 16 residues. The CDR3 DNA reads as TGTGCCAGCAGCCCCTCGACTAGCGGGGGCTCCTACGAGCAGTACTTC. Encoded protein: CASSPSTSGGSYEQYF.

The V call is TRBV19, the J call TRBJ1-1; TRBD1 is a possible D gene (6 bases). CDR3 size: 14 residues. Germline V gene data show CDR1 as LNHDA and CDR2 as SQIVND (reference sequence). V lost 7 bases to trimming and J lost 6 bases, with 18 bases between them. The CDR3 is CASNTGILVPEAFF. The DNA of the CDR3 is TGTGCCAGTAATACAGGGATCCTCGTCCCTGAAGCTTTCTTT.

This clone was observed once. The rearrangement joins TRBV7-3 to TRBJ1-2, with D possibly being TRBD1 (5 bases). V dropped 6 bases and J dropped 5 bases, with 19 bases sitting between them. Per germline, CDR1 SGHTA and CDR2 FQGTGA. The CDR3 totals 15 residues. DNA of the CDR3: TGTGCCAGCAGTCCGGGGGGGGGATCGGGATATGGCTACACCTTC. Its translation is CASSPGGGSGYGYTF.

The V call is TRBV7-2, the J call TRBJ1-2; 8 bases are a match to TRBD1. V was clipped by 2 bases and J by 5 bases; unmatched bases: 1. The CDR3 sequence is 13 residues long. The germline V gene encodes CDR1 SGHTA and CDR2 FQGNSA. CDR3 DNA: TGTGCCAGCAGCTTACAGGGGGCGTATGGCTACACCTTC. Its translation is CASSLQGAYGYTF. The entire variable domain, with the rest obtained from reference TRBV7-2 and TRBJ1-2, is as follows: GAGVSQSPSNKVTEKGKDVELRCDPISGHTALYWYRQSLGQGLEFLIYFQGNSAPDKSGLPSDRFSAERTGGSVSTLTIQRTQQEDSAVYLCASSLQGAYGYTFGSGTRLTVV.

This chain connects TRBV4-2 to TRBJ2-5, with 8 bases matching TRBD2. Germline assignment: CDR1 LGHNA and CDR2 YNFKEQ. The junction had 9 bases not matched to a gene; V was cut back by 1 base and J by 5 bases. The CDR3 runs 16 residues. CDR3 DNA: TGTGCCAGCAGCCAAGTGGCCGGGGGGGCCGGGGAGACCCAGTACTTC. Its translation: CASSQVAGGAGETQYF.

This chain joins TRBV2 and TRBJ1-3; TRBD1 matches at 7 bases. Germline trimming cut 6 bases from V and 0 bases from J; bases unmatched to any gene: 2. The CDR3 covers 14 residues. In germline, CDR1 is SNHLY, CDR2 FYNNEI. In DNA form, the CDR3 reads TGTGCCAGCAGGGACAGGTACTCTGGAAACACCATATATTTT. It specifies CASRDRYSGNTIYF.

This chain connects TRBV18 to TRBJ2-1, with 7 bases that match TRBD1. The CDR3 spans 14 residues. The germline V gene has CDR1 KGHSH and CDR2 LQKENI. V lost 0 bases and J lost 6; bases outside the gene matches: 2. The CDR3 loop reads CASSPPTGSNEQFF. Written as DNA, the CDR3 is TGTGCCAGCTCACCACCGACAGGGAGCAATGAGCAGTTCTTC.

The V and J genes are TRBV5-1 and TRBJ2-2; D remains ambiguous. The V end was cut by 0 bases, the J end by 6 bases, with 9 bases between. This CDR3 spans 14 amino acids. The V gene's germline CDR1 is SGHRS and CDR2 YFSETQ. The CDR3 DNA sequence: TGCGCCAGCAGCTTGGCCTACGGGTCCGGGGAGCTGTTTTTT. Protein: CASSLAYGSGELFF.

The rearrangement links TRBV29-1 to TRBJ2-5; perhaps TRBD1 as D (7 bases). CDR3 length: 16 amino acids. Germline-derived CDR1 and CDR2 are SQVTM and ANQGSEA. Trimming stripped 6 bases from V and 3 bases from J, with 23 bases between. The CDR3 DNA sequence: TGCAGCGTAACAGACCCGCCGGAGGGGGCAAAAGAGACCCAGTACTTC. Encoded protein: CSVTDPPEGAKETQYF.

This chain links TRBV6-4 with TRBJ2-1; 7 bases map to TRBD1. This CDR3 is built from 14 residues. Germline trimming cut 2 bases from V and 9 bases from J; bases unmatched to any gene: 7. The V gene's germline CDR1 is MRHNA and CDR2 SNTAGT. CDR3: CASSDRTGLGEQFF. The CDR3 DNA is TGTGCCAGCAGTGACCGGACAGGTTTAGGTGAGCAGTTCTTC.

The chain carries TRBV4-3 and TRBJ2-7, with D possibly TRBD1 on 7 matching bases. V shed 0 bases and J shed 2 bases, with 8 bases lying between them. The CDR3 consists of 14 residues. Germline values: CDR1 LGHNA, CDR2 YSLEER. CDR3 residues: CASSQDRGAYEQYF. DNA of the CDR3: TGCGCCAGCAGCCAAGACAGGGGGGCCTACGAGCAGTACTTC.

This chain uses TRBV6-6 with TRBJ1-1, with no clear D. Deletions cut 6 bases from V and 1 base from J, with 9 bases between. The CDR3 is 13 residues long. The germline gives CDR1 MNHNY, CDR2 SVGAGI (reference sequence). The CDR3 bases are TGTGCCAGCAGCATCCGGGAGAACACTGAAGCTTTCTTT. Translation gives CASSIRENTEAFF.

The rearrangement uses TRBV7-2 and TRBJ2-1, with TRBD1 as a possible D gene (5 bases). The germline gives CDR1 SGHTA, CDR2 FQGNSA. The length of the CDR3 is 13 residues. Trimming pared 5 bases from V and 4 bases from J, leaving 9 bases between. The CDR3 nucleotides are TGTGCCAGCAGCGTGACAGTTTACAATGAGCAGTTCTTC. Translation gives CASSVTVYNEQFF.

The V call is TRBV2, the J call TRBJ2-7; no definite D call. Germline-derived CDR1 and CDR2 are SNHLY and FYNNEI. The CDR3 has 13 residues. With 8 bases removed from V and 0 bases from J, the gap between germline ends came to 11 bases. For the CDR3, the DNA is TGTGCCAGCGGTGGCGGTAACTCCTACGAGCAGTACTTC. It is translated as CASGGGNSYEQYF.

This clone was seen just once. The DNA for the CDR3 is TGTGCCAGCAGTGAAGCGGAACAGGGAGAGCAGTACTTC. This codes for CASSEAEQGEQYF. This sequence joins TRBV6-1 and TRBJ2-7; tentative D call: TRBD1 (6 bases). CDR1 and CDR2 (germline): MNHNS, SASEGT. The CDR3 has 13 amino acids. Trimming took 0 bases from V and 7 from J, leaving 10 bases between them.

The V call is TRBV27, the J call TRBJ2-1; 9 bases fit TRBD2. Per the germline V gene, CDR1 is MNHEY and CDR2 is SMNVEV (reference sequence). The length of the CDR3 is 18 residues. Trimming at V came to 1 base and at J to 5 bases, leaving 12 bases not matched to a gene. The CDR3 sequence is CASSLYLTAGGFDNEQFF. Written as DNA, the CDR3 is TGTGCCAGCAGTTTATACCTCACGGCGGGGGGGTTCGACAATGAGCAGTTCTTC.

The V and J genes are TRBV27 and TRBJ2-3, with TRBD1 as a possible D gene (5 bases). Deletions cut 6 bases from V and 5 bases from J, with 12 bases between. This CDR3 contains 13 residues. The V gene's germline CDR1 is MNHEY and CDR2 SMNVEV (reference sequence). The CDR3 reads CASRPEGVDTQYF. The CDR3 bases are TGTGCCAGCAGACCGGAAGGGGTAGATACGCAGTATTTT.

This chain links TRBV7-3 with TRBJ2-3; 10 nucleotides match TRBD1. The CDR3 consists of 16 residues. The trim removed 5 bases at V and 3 bases at J, leaving 8 bases unmatched. Germline V gene sequence: CDR1 SGHTA, CDR2 FQGTGA. CDR3 in amino acids: CASSRAAGQGTDTQYF. In DNA form, the CDR3 reads TGTGCCAGCAGCCGTGCGGCGGGACAGGGGACAGATACGCAGTATTTT.

The V gene is TRBV4-3, the J gene TRBJ1-1; D is perhaps TRBD1 (6 bases). CDR1 and CDR2 (germline): LGHNA, YSLEER. The V gene lost 11 bases and the J gene lost 3 bases, with 10 bases spanning the gap. This CDR3 has 11 residues. CDR3: CAAGDHTEAFF. The CDR3 DNA sequence: TGCGCCGCAGGGGATCACACTGAAGCTTTCTTT.

This chain connects TRBV7-3 to TRBJ2-3, with TRBD2 as a possible D gene (6 bases). Trimming shortened V by 2 bases and J by 1 base, and 16 bases separated the two germline ends. Germline loops: CDR1 SGHTA, CDR2 FQGTGA. CDR3 length: 17 residues. The CDR3 DNA sequence: TGTGCCAGCAGCTTAGTCCCCGCTAGCGCCGGCACAGATACGCAGTATTTT. Encoded protein: CASSLVPASAGTDTQYF.

V and J are TRBV4-3 and TRBJ1-2, with 10 bases identical to TRBD1. From germline, CDR1 is LGHNA and CDR2 YSLEER. V dropped 0 bases and J dropped 7; count of bases not matched to a gene: 11. This CDR3 is built from 17 residues. The CDR3 nucleotides are TGCGCCAGCAGCCAAGATGGTGCCGGGACAGGGGCTTCTGGCTACACCTTC. Amino acids: CASSQDGAGTGASGYTF.

This clone was seen only once. The CDR3 reads CASSSRQGLAGVGRDTQYF. CDR3 DNA: TGTGCCAGCAGCTCACGACAGGGACTAGCGGGGGTCGGTAGAGATACGCAGTATTTT. The V and J genes are TRBV7-2 and TRBJ2-3; 14 nucleotides line up with TRBD2. V dropped 4 bases and J dropped 5; count of bases not matched to a gene: 14. This CDR3 has 19 amino acids. CDR1 and CDR2 from the germline V gene are SGHTA and FQGNSA.

The chain is built from TRBV7-3 and TRBJ1-2; unclear D gene. CDR1 is SGHTA and CDR2 is FQGTGA in the germline V gene. Trimming took 2 bases from V and 3 from J, leaving 10 bases between them. This CDR3 has 14 amino acids. This CDR3 is CASSLYPGDYGYTF. The CDR3 DNA reads as TGTGCCAGCAGCTTATATCCCGGAGACTATGGCTACACCTTC.

V gene TRBV7-9 combines with J gene TRBJ2-5, with D perhaps matching TRBD2 (5 bases). The ends were cut back, 4 bases at V and 1 base at J, with 19 bases in the middle. The CDR3 consists of 17 residues. The V gene's germline CDR1 is SEHNR and CDR2 FQNEAQ (reference sequence). CDR3 bases: TGTGCCAGCAGCTCTAAGGTCGGGGAATGGGTCCAAGAGACCCAGTACTTC. It translates to CASSSKVGEWVQETQYF.

The genes are TRBV9 and TRBJ2-3; tentative D call: TRBD1 (5 bases). The CDR3 is 16 residues long. The germline CDR1 and CDR2 sequences are SGDLS and YYNGEE. Trimming left V 4 bases short and J 0 bases short, with 15 bases between. The CDR3: CASSLQGEPSTDTQYF. The CDR3 coding sequence is TGTGCCAGCAGCCTCCAGGGTGAACCTAGCACAGATACGCAGTATTTT.

V usage is TRBV9 and J usage is TRBJ2-3, with TRBD1 identical over 9 bases. V lost 8 bases, J lost 7 bases, and 14 bases stayed unmatched. This CDR3 spans 15 amino acids. Germline CDR1 SGDLS, CDR2 YYNGEE. CDR3 DNA: TGTGCCAGTAACCCCGGGACAGGGATATTAAATACGCAGTATTTT. It is translated as CASNPGTGILNTQYF.

The gene calls are TRBV19 and TRBJ2-1; tentatively, D is TRBD1 (6 bases). The CDR3 has 13 residues. Looked up from germline, CDR1 is LNHDA and CDR2 is SQIVND (reference sequence). The V end was cut by 5 bases, the J end by 4 bases, with 9 bases between. The CDR3 coding sequence is TGTGCCAGTAGTCCCCAGGGGTACAATGAGCAGTTCTTC. Translated: CASSPQGYNEQFF.